Following are 18 T cell receptor beta chains from one sample sequenced in a study of monozygotic twins with inflammatory bowel disease (dated by TCRdb to between 2017 and 2020). The library was prepared using 5' RACE. Sequencing took place on an Illumina HiSeq 2500. TCRdb reprocessed the raw reads; every CDR3 protein sequence is a single record, and DNA is not supplied. The table for this sample lists around 380,000 distinct CDR3 sequences. Together, the top ten hold under 3% of the sample. The sequenced material came from blood. The receptors were sampled from a human donor with ulcerative colitis or Crohn's disease, or a healthy co-twin of an affected twin (not recorded which).

The chain carries TRBV27 and TRBJ1-6; TCRdb names TRBD1, which stays unverified in the absence of DNA. Germline assignment: CDR1 MNHEY and CDR2 SMNVEV (reference sequence). This CDR3 region has 16 residues. CDR3 in amino acids: CASSRRTGGYNSPLHF.

The CDR3 region is CASSRDRVSYEQYF. This chain connects TRBV12-3 or TRBV12-4 to TRBJ2-7; TCRdb outputs TRBD1, but without DNA this stays unchecked. CDR3 size: 14 residues.

The J gene is TRBJ2-1, the V gene TRBV20-1; the D gene TCRdb calls, TRBD2, cannot be checked with no DNA. The CDR3 totals 14 residues. CDR1 is DFQATT and CDR2 is SNEGSKA in the germline V gene (reference sequence). CDR3 protein: CSSGGLSSYNEQFF.

The J gene is TRBJ2-3, the V gene TRBV18; there is no DNA to check the TCRdb D call of TRBD2. The CDR3 contains 15 residues. Germline assignment: CDR1 KGHSH and CDR2 LQKENI. The CDR3 protein is CASSPLAGDTDTQYF.

The chain links TRBV18 to TRBJ1-1. Germline V gene sequence: CDR1 KGHSH, CDR2 LQKENI. The CDR3 has 14 residues. The CDR3 region is CASSPGWGDTEAFF.

This rearrangement joins TRBV30 to TRBJ1-5. Germline-derived CDR1 and CDR2 are GTSNPN and SVGIG (reference sequence). The CDR3 has 13 amino acids. The chain's CDR3 is CAWSARGLQPQHF. The full variable domain, its missing parts supplied by reference TRBV30 and TRBJ1-5, is SQTIHQWPATLVQPVGSPLSLECTVEGTSNPNLYWYRQAAGRGLQLLFYSVGIGQISSEVPQNLSASRPQDRQFILSSKKLLLSDSGFYLCAWSARGLQPQHFGDGTRLSIL.

V is TRBV7-4 and J is TRBJ2-3; as DNA is missing, the TRBD1 call by TCRdb cannot be tested. The CDR3 consists of 22 residues. In germline, CDR1 is SGHVT, CDR2 SQSDAQ. CDR3 protein: CASTLRGGSASWDRASADTQYF. Based on the CDR3 plus reference TRBV7-4 and TRBJ2-3, the full variable domain is GAGVSQSPRYKVAKRGRDVALRCDSISGHVTLYWYRQTLGQGSEVLTYSQSDAQRDKSGRPSGRFSAERPERSVSTLKIQRTEQGDSAVYLCASTLRGGSASWDRASADTQYFGPGTRLTVL.

The chain combines TRBV10-1 with TRBJ2-7; TCRdb calls TRBD1, which cannot be checked without DNA. The CDR3 has 14 residues. Germline CDR1 WNHNN, CDR2 SYGVQD (reference sequence). The CDR3 loop is CASSEGPGAVQQYF.

This chain uses TRBV9 with TRBJ2-2; TCRdb gives TRBD1 as the D gene, but with no DNA this cannot be confirmed. Germline assignment: CDR1 SGDLS and CDR2 YYNGEE. The CDR3 runs 13 residues. CDR3 sequence reads: CASSVSGTGELFF.

V gene TRBV20-1 combines with J gene TRBJ2-1. Germline V gene data show CDR1 as DFQATT and CDR2 as SNEGSKA (reference sequence). The CDR3 runs to 15 residues. CDR3 amino acids: CSARGPTQPDLQQFF.

The chain carries TRBV15 and TRBJ1-5. Germline CDR1 and CDR2: LNHNV and YYDKDF (reference sequence). The CDR3 covers 12 residues. The CDR3 is CATGMASQPQHF.

The chain has TRBV6-5 and TRBJ2-1; absent DNA, TCRdb's TRBD2 call cannot be checked. Germline loops: CDR1 MNHEY, CDR2 SVGAGI. This CDR3 region has 12 residues. The CDR3 protein is CASSPPGLEQFF.

This CDR3 is CASSYRGLGQPQHF. The genes are TRBV2 and TRBJ1-5; absent DNA, TCRdb's TRBD1 call cannot be checked. CDR1 is SNHLY and CDR2 is FYNNEI in the germline V gene. This CDR3 has 14 amino acids.

The chain couples TRBV7-2 to TRBJ1-1; absent DNA, TCRdb's TRBD1 call cannot be checked. This CDR3 is 14 amino acids long. The V gene's germline CDR1 is SGHTA and CDR2 FQGNSA. The CDR3 sequence: CASTPARKNTEAFF.

The chain is built from TRBV5-5 and TRBJ2-2; TCRdb's D call of TRBD1 is untestable without DNA. Germline lookup yields CDR1 SGHKS and CDR2 YYEKEE (reference sequence). CDR3 length equals 18 residues. The CDR3 loop reads CASSRLFRDRVNTGELFF.

The chain uses TRBV13 and TRBJ2-5. The CDR3 length is 16 residues. The germline V gene encodes CDR1 PRHDT and CDR2 FYEKMQ (reference sequence). CDR3: CASSLGLGWGQETQYF.

The chain uses TRBV21-1 and TRBJ2-1; no DNA is available, so the TRBD1 call from TCRdb remains unchecked. TRBV21-1 constitutes a pseudogene. This CDR3 is 16 amino acids long. CDR3 residues: CASSKGGQGRHNEQFF.

The V gene is TRBV28, the J gene TRBJ2-5; TCRdb selects TRBD2, and the lack of DNA leaves this call unchecked. CDR1 and CDR2 (germline): MDHEN, SYDVKM. The CDR3 is 15 amino acids. The CDR3 spells CASSLGGTSGETQYF.